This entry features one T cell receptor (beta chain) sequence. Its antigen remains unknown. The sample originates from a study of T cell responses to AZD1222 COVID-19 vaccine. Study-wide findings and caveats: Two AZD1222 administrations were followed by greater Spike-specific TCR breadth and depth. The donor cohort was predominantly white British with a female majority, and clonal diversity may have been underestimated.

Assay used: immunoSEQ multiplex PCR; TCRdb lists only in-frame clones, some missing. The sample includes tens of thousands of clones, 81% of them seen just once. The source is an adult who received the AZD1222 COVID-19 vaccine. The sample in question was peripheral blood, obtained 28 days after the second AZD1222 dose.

The CDR3 nucleotides read TGTGCCAGCAGTTATTTGTTAAACAATGAGCAGTTCTTC. Translating gives CASSYLLNNEQFF. The chain uses TRBV6-5 and TRBJ2-1; D is ambiguous. Trimming removed 3 bases at V and 5 bases at J, with 8 bases between. CDR3 length equals 13 residues. CDR1 and CDR2 (germline): MNHEY, SVGAGI.